The 23 T cell receptor beta chains presented below share a single source sample, sequenced in a study of glioma-infiltrating T cells after dendritic cell vaccination. The time point was: after dendritic cell vaccination, including at tumor progression/relapse. Profiling relied on immunoSEQ multiplex PCR, and the TCRdb table lists in-frame clones only, not all of them. The sample consists of 70,000 to 100,000 clones, over 80% of them appearing once. Source: blood, taken after dendritic cell vaccination. Receptor source: a human donor with glioblastoma.

The CDR3 is CAISGGTGLQETQYF. For the CDR3, the DNA is TGTGCCATCTCTGGGGGGACAGGGCTCCAAGAGACCCAGTACTTC. This chain uses TRBV10-3 with TRBJ2-5; TRBD1 aligns across 9 bases. The CDR3 length is 15 residues. Trimming at V came to 8 bases and at J to 1 base, leaving 8 bases not matched to a gene. CDR1 ENHRY and CDR2 SYGVKD come from the germline V gene.

The rearrangement links TRBV27 to TRBJ1-2; 10 bases are a match to TRBD1. The CDR3 runs to 15 residues. V dropped 0 bases and J dropped 3; count of bases not matched to a gene: 1. Germline V gene sequence: CDR1 MNHEY, CDR2 SMNVEV (reference sequence). CDR3 sequence reads: CASSLSGQGYYGYTF. Written as DNA, the CDR3 is TGTGCCAGCAGTTTATCGGGACAGGGGTACTATGGCTACACCTTC.

V gene TRBV7-9 combines with J gene TRBJ2-1, with 7 bases that match TRBD2. Germline V CDR1 and CDR2: SEHNR, FQNEAQ (reference sequence). This CDR3 has 14 residues. V trimming: 1 base; J trimming: 4 bases; junction bases outside the gene matches: 1. The CDR3 nucleotides read TGTGCCAGCAGCTTAGGTAGCGGGTACAATGAGCAGTTCTTC. Encoded protein: CASSLGSGYNEQFF.

The rearrangement uses TRBV7-9 and TRBJ2-7; 8 nucleotides align to TRBD1. CDR1 is SEHNR, CDR2 FQNEAQ, per germline (reference sequence). This CDR3 is 14 amino acids long. The junction had 7 bases not matched to a gene; V was cut back by 3 bases and J by 6 bases. CDR3: CASSLVQGAGEQYF. CDR3 sequence (DNA): TGTGCCAGCAGCTTGGTGCAGGGGGCCGGCGAGCAGTACTTC.

The J gene is TRBJ2-1, the V gene TRBV11-1, with D maybe TRBD1 (5 bases). The CDR3 covers 15 residues. V gave up 1 base and J gave up 5 bases, with 12 bases separating them. The germline gives CDR1 SGHAT, CDR2 FQDESV (reference sequence). DNA of the CDR3: TGTGCCAGCAGCTTAGGAGTAGGGGTAGACAATGAGCAGTTCTTC. Its translation is CASSLGVGVDNEQFF.

V usage is TRBV30 and J usage is TRBJ1-4, with D possibly being TRBD1 (6 bases). CDR3 length: 15 residues. V was pared by 0 bases and J by 7 bases, with 15 bases between. Germline-derived CDR1 and CDR2 are GTSNPN and SVGIG (reference sequence). CDR3 bases: TGTGCCTGGAGTGTCTCCCCGACAGGTAGTGAAAAACTGTTTTTT. Translated, it gives CAWSVSPTGSEKLFF.

The V call is TRBV5-4, the J call TRBJ2-3, with 12 nucleotides matching TRBD1. The germline V gene has CDR1 SGHNT and CDR2 YYREEE (reference sequence). This CDR3 contains 15 residues. V trimming: 3 bases; J trimming: 5 bases; junction bases outside the gene matches: 4. The CDR3 sequence: CASSWGQGAVDTQYF. The CDR3 bases are TGTGCCAGCAGCTGGGGACAGGGGGCCGTAGATACGCAGTATTTT.

This chain links TRBV29-1 with TRBJ1-1; TRBD1 might be the D (6 bases). Germline values: CDR1 SQVTM, CDR2 ANQGSEA. This CDR3 region has 15 residues. Trimming stripped 4 bases from V and 0 bases from J, with 15 bases between. Written as DNA, the CDR3 is TGCAGCGTTGGGGCAGGGGTTACCATGAACACTGAAGCTTTCTTT. This sequence encodes CSVGAGVTMNTEAFF.

The chain uses TRBV4-2 and TRBJ2-2; 7 bases map to TRBD1. CDR3 size: 18 residues. V shed 3 bases, J shed 4 bases, and the junction held 14 bases outside the gene matches. Per the germline V gene, CDR1 is LGHNA and CDR2 is YNFKEQ. The CDR3 loop reads CASSHERTGVGGTGELFF. The CDR3 nucleotides read TGTGCCAGCAGCCACGAACGTACAGGGGTTGGGGGCACCGGGGAGCTGTTTTTT.

The chain recombines TRBV5-1 with TRBJ1-2; D unresolved. The CDR3 loop spans 14 amino acids. V was pared by 3 bases and J by 6 bases, with 15 bases between. The germline CDR1 and CDR2 sequences are SGHRS and YFSETQ. CDR3: CASSSPSPGNGYTF. DNA of the CDR3: TGCGCCAGCAGCTCGCCGAGTCCGGGGAATGGCTACACCTTC.

The chain links TRBV9 to TRBJ2-6; 8 nucleotides match TRBD1. This CDR3 has 15 amino acids. The ends lost 6 bases at V and 0 bases at J; junction bases unmatched: 2. The germline CDR1 and CDR2 sequences are SGDLS and YYNGEE. The CDR3 nucleotides are TGTGCCAGCACCAGGGGGCTCTCTGGGGCCAACGTCCTGACTTTC. Translated, it gives CASTRGLSGANVLTF.

The chain links TRBV11-2 to TRBJ1-2; D is perhaps TRBD1 (5 bases). V dropped 1 base and J dropped 7 bases, with 13 bases sitting between them. Germline V lookup: CDR1 SGHAT, CDR2 FQNNGV. The CDR3 is made up of 14 amino acids. The CDR3 sequence is CASSLGMGQLGYTF. The CDR3, as DNA: TGTGCCAGCAGCTTAGGTATGGGGCAGCTTGGCTACACCTTC.

The J gene is TRBJ1-6, the V gene TRBV14; D gene unclear. The germline gives CDR1 SGHDN, CDR2 FVKESK. The CDR3 extends over 15 amino acids. Trimming left V 0 bases short and J 8 bases short, with 11 bases between. The CDR3 DNA sequence: TGTGCCAGCAGCCAAGATATCTTTGTCCATTCACCCCTCCACTTT. As protein: CASSQDIFVHSPLHF. Drawing the rest from reference TRBV14 and TRBJ1-6, the complete variable domain is EAGVTQFPSHSVIEKGQTVTLRCDPISGHDNLYWYRRVMGKEIKFLLHFVKESKQDESGMPNNRFLAERTGGTYSTLKVQPAELEDSGVYFCASSQDIFVHSPLHFGNGTRLTVT.

This clone has just one count. The chain employs TRBV30 and TRBJ1-1, with TRBD1 as a possible D gene (5 bases). V lost 1 base and J lost 4, with 16 bases in between. The CDR3 runs 15 residues. The germline CDR1 and CDR2 sequences are GTSNPN and SVGIG (reference sequence). CDR3 sequence (DNA): TGTGCCTGGAGTGAACCATGGAGGGGATCCACTGAAGCTTTCTTT. It encodes CAWSEPWRGSTEAFF. Based on the CDR3 plus reference TRBV30 and TRBJ1-1, the full variable domain is SQTIHQWPATLVQPVGSPLSLECTVEGTSNPNLYWYRQAAGRGLQLLFYSVGIGQISSEVPQNLSASRPQDRQFILSSKKLLLSDSGFYLCAWSEPWRGSTEAFFGQGTRLTVV.

This clone has a single count. The rearrangement uses TRBV7-9 and TRBJ2-7, with 8 bases identical to TRBD1. V was pared by 7 bases and J by 3 bases, with 5 bases of the junction left unmatched. The CDR3 extends over 13 amino acids. CDR1 and CDR2 from the germline V gene are SEHNR and FQNEAQ (reference sequence). DNA for the CDR3: TGTGCCAGCACCCGGACAGGGCTCTACGAGCAGTACTTC. This codes for CASTRTGLYEQYF.

This clone was detected a few times. J is TRBJ2-3 and V is TRBV30; D is unclear. Trimming took 3 bases from V and 0 from J, leaving 7 bases between them. Per the germline V gene, CDR1 is GTSNPN and CDR2 is SVGIG (reference sequence). The length of the CDR3 is 13 residues. The CDR3 reads CAWSAVSTDTQYF. The CDR3 DNA sequence: TGTGCCTGGAGCGCAGTTAGCACAGATACGCAGTATTTT.

The chain recombines TRBV7-6 with TRBJ2-1; the match to TRBD1 covers 7 bases. Germline V gives CDR1 SGHVS, CDR2 FNYEAQ. V dropped 1 base and J dropped 3; count of bases not matched to a gene: 0. There are 14 residues in the CDR3. The CDR3 nucleotides read TGTGCCAGCAGCTTAGGACAGGGCTACAATGAGCAGTTCTTC. Its protein product is CASSLGQGYNEQFF. The whole variable domain, filled in from reference TRBV7-6 and TRBJ2-1, reads GAGVSQSPRYKVTKRGQDVALRCDPISGHVSLYWYRQALGQGPEFLTYFNYEAQQDKSGLPNDRFSAERPEGSISTLTIQRTEQRDSAMYRCASSLGQGYNEQFFGPGTRLTVL.

The V call is TRBV19, the J call TRBJ1-1; a possible D gene is TRBD1 (6 bases). Germline-derived CDR1 and CDR2 are LNHDA and SQIVND (reference sequence). The CDR3 consists of 12 residues. V was pared by 7 bases and J by 4 bases, with 10 bases between. CDR3 nucleotides: TGTGCCAGTAACCGAGGGGGCACTGAAGCTTTCTTT. Its protein product is CASNRGGTEAFF.

The chain links TRBV29-1 to TRBJ1-1; tentatively, D is TRBD1 (5 bases). Germline V gene lookup returns CDR1 SQVTM and CDR2 ANQGSEA. V lost 7 bases and J lost 10, with 16 bases in between. The CDR3 sequence is 11 residues long. Written as DNA, the CDR3 is TGCAGCGCCCCCAGGCCCCAGGGAGCTTTCTTT. Protein: CSAPRPQGAFF.

This clone turned up a few times. The chain has TRBV7-2 and TRBJ1-2, with 9 bases lining up with TRBD1. This CDR3 spans 19 amino acids. V shed 5 bases and J 0 bases; nucleotides not matched to a gene: 16. The V gene's germline CDR1 is SGHTA and CDR2 FQGNSA. The DNA for the CDR3 is TGTGCCAGCAGCATTCCAACCGGGACAGGGAAGGGAGCTAACTATGGCTACACCTTC. Translation gives CASSIPTGTGKGANYGYTF.

The chain combines TRBV9 with TRBJ1-2, with 7 bases identical to TRBD1. Germline V CDR1 and CDR2: SGDLS, YYNGEE. This CDR3 region has 14 residues. Trimming cost V 4 bases and J 1 base; bases outside gene matches: 4. The CDR3 nucleotides are TGTGCCAGCAGCCCACGACAGGGTAACTATGGCTACACCTTC. It encodes CASSPRQGNYGYTF.

This clone was seen more than once but under ten times. The rearrangement links TRBV5-8 to TRBJ1-4; a weak D match, TRBD1 (6 bases). The V gene's germline CDR1 is SGHTS and CDR2 YDEGEE. The CDR3 extends over 14 amino acids. V shed 1 base and J shed 8 bases, with 12 bases lying between them. The CDR3: CASSLWQGNEKLFF. The CDR3 DNA is TGTGCCAGCAGCTTGTGGCAGGGGAACGAAAAACTGTTTTTT.

The chain joins TRBV5-1 to TRBJ2-1, with TRBD1 matching 8 bases. Germline CDR1 and CDR2: SGHRS and YFSETQ. There are 13 residues in the CDR3. The V and J ends lost 1 base and 9 bases, in that order; junction bases with no gene match: 3. In DNA form, the CDR3 reads TGCGCCAGCAGCTTGTGGACAGGGTCTGAGCAGTTCTTC. Translation: CASSLWTGSEQFF.